Sequencing of this TCR beta chain was carried out in a study of CD8 T cells in ankylosing spondylitis (dated by TCRdb to between 2016 and 2019). For the study in its entirety: The study set out to find disease-linked TCR variants by profiling T cell receptor beta repertoires in ankylosing spondylitis patients and healthy donors. The full study cohort comprised about 25 ankylosing spondylitis patients and 110 or so healthy donors. Peripheral blood samples were taken, and synovial fluid was additionally collected from ankylosing spondylitis patients. Broader findings and caveats from the paper: Some motif variants were previously reported in synovial fluid and blood of reactive arthritis patients, suggesting common disease-initiation mechanisms. The disease-linked clones had a CD8+ phenotype and were found at relatively low frequencies in peripheral blood. Significant enrichment of the disease-linked clones was reported in matched synovial fluid samples from ankylosing spondylitis patients. Blood from ankylosing spondylitis patients appeared to be characterized by a TCR beta motif composed of eight highly homologous amino acid variants.

This clonotype was counted between two and nine times. Its binding antigen is unknown. No clone much larger than this one lies a single base away; base qualities are absent. Sequences PRHDT (CDR1) and FYEKMQ (CDR2) are obtained from the germline V gene (reference sequence). Including cysteine and phenylalanine, the CDR3 has 17 amino acids. This entry keeps only the CDR3 DNA: 51 bases, framed from base 1. For this chain, trimming is 5 bases at the V end and 2 bases at the J end, and the number of junction bases without a gene match is 9. The sequencer listed for this sample is Illumina HiSeq 2500. Quantitative 5'-RACE with molecular barcodes was the method used to prepare the TCR beta libraries. The study's processing was this. Disease-linked TCR variants were identified with a new computational method built on a probabilistic model of VDJ rearrangement. The raw public reads went through TCRdb reprocessing: fastp at Q25, MiXCR clone calling, in-frame beta chains kept. Each entry is one CDR3 protein sequence, shown with its most common DNA and genes. These V and J calls derive from TCRdb rather than the authors' analysis. The sample table records some 700,000 distinct CDR3 sequences; 15% to 20% of these occur just once. The ten most abundant clones make up around a fifth of the sample.

The receptor was derived from a male donor with ankylosing spondylitis. Specimen: blood, either unsorted or a sorted T cell fraction (not recorded which). The sequence is built from TRBV13 and TRBJ2-7; 13 bases in the junction line up with TRBD2. This receptor carries the CDR3 CASSQRTSGSLPYEQYF. The nucleotides are TGTGCCAGCAGCCAAAGGACTAGCGGGAGTCTGCCCTACGAGCAGTACTTC.